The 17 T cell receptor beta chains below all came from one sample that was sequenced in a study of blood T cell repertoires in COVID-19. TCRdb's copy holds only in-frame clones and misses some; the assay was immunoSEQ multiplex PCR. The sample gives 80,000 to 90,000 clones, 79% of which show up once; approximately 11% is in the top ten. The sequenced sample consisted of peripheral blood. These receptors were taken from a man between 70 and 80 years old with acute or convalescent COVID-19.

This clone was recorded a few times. The CDR3 reads CASSWTGAGGTEAFF. CDR3 DNA sequence: TGCGCCAGCAGCTGGACGGGGGCAGGGGGCACTGAAGCTTTCTTT. The V call is TRBV5-1, the J call TRBJ1-1; 7 bases line up with TRBD1. CDR1 and CDR2 from the germline V gene are SGHRS and YFSETQ. The CDR3 runs to 15 residues. V lost 3 bases and J lost 4; bases outside the gene matches: 9.

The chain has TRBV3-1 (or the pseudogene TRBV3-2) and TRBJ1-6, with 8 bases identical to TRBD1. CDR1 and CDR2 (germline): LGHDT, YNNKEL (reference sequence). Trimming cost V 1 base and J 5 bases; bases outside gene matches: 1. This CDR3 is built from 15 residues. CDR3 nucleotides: TGTGCCAGCAGCCAAGGACAGGGGCATAATTCACCCCTCCACTTT. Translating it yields CASSQGQGHNSPLHF.

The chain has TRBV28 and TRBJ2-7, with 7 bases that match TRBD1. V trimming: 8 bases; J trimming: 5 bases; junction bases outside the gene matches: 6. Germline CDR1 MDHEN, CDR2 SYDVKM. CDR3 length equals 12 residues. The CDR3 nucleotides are TGTGCCAGCGGAGAGAGGGGGCACGAGCAGTACTTC. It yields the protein CASGERGHEQYF.

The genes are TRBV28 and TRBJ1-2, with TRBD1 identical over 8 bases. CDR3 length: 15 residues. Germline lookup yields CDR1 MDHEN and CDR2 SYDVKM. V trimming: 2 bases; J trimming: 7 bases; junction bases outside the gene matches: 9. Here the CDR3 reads CASSLEDRGLGGYTF. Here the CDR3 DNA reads TGTGCCAGCAGTTTAGAAGACAGGGGTTTGGGTGGCTACACCTTC.

CDR3: CASSTRRGADTQYF. CDR3 DNA sequence: TGTGCCAGCTCCACTCGGCGGGGGGCAGATACGCAGTATTTT. The chain links TRBV28 to TRBJ2-3, with 8 positions matching TRBD2. The CDR3 contains 14 residues. With 8 bases clipped from V and 4 bases from J, the junction kept 8 bases outside the gene matches. CDR1 and CDR2 from the germline V gene are MDHEN and SYDVKM. Drawing the rest from reference TRBV28 and TRBJ2-3, the complete variable domain is DVKVTQSSRYLVKRTGEKVFLECVQDMDHENMFWYRQDPGLGLRLIYFSYDVKMKEKGDIPEGYSVSREKKERFSLILESASTNQTSMYLCASSTRRGADTQYFGPGTRLTVL.

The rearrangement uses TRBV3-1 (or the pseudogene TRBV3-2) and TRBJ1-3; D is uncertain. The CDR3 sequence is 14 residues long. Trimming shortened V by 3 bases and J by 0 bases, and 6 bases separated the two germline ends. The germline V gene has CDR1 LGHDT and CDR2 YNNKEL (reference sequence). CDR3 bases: TGTGCCAGCAGCCACGCCAGCTCTGGAAACACCATATATTTT. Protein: CASSHASSGNTIYF.

The CDR3 spells CATSDHGYNEQFF. Here the CDR3 DNA reads TGTGCCACCAGTGACCACGGGTACAATGAGCAGTTCTTC. The chain links TRBV24-1 to TRBJ2-1; D is ambiguous. This CDR3 region has 13 residues. Trimming took off 4 bases at V and 4 bases at J, with 7 bases between the two ends. Germline CDR1 is KGHDR and CDR2 is SFDVKD.

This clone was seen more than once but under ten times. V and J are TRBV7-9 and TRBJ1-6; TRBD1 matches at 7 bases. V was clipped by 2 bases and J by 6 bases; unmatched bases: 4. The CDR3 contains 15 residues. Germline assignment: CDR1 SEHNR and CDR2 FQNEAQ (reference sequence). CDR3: CASSLLGTVNSPLHF. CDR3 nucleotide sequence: TGTGCCAGCAGCTTACTTGGGACAGTTAATTCACCCCTCCACTTT.

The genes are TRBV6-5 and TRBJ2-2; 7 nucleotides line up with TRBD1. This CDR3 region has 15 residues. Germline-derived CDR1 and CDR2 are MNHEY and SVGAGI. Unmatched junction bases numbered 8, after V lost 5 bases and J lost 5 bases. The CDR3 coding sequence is TGTGCCAGCAGTCTGACAGGGATAACTACCGGGGAGCTGTTTTTT. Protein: CASSLTGITTGELFF.

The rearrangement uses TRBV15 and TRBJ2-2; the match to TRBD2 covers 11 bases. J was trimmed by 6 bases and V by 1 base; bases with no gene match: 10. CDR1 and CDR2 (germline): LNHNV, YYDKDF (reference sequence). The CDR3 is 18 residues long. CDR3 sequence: CATSRGLGVAGGAGELFF. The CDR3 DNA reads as TGTGCCACCAGCAGAGGGCTGGGGGTAGCGGGGGGGGCCGGGGAGCTGTTTTTT.

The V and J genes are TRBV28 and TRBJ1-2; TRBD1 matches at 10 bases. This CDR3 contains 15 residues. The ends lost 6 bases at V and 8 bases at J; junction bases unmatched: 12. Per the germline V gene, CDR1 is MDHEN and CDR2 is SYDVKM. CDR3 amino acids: CASRPSKGQGSGYTF. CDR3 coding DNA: TGTGCCAGCAGACCCTCGAAGGGACAGGGGAGCGGCTACACCTTC.

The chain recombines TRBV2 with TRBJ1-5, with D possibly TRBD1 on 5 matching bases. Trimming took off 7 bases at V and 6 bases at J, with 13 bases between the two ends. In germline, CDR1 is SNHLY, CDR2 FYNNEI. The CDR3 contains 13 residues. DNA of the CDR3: TGTGCCAGCAATCAAGGGGAAGGTCAGCCCCAGCATTTT. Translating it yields CASNQGEGQPQHF.

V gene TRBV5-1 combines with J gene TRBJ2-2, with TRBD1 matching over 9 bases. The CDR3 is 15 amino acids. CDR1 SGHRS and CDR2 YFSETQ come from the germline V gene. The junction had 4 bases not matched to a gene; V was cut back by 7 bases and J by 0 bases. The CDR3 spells CASGGQGTNTGELFF. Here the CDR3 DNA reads TGCGCCAGCGGTGGACAGGGGACGAACACCGGGGAGCTGTTTTTT.

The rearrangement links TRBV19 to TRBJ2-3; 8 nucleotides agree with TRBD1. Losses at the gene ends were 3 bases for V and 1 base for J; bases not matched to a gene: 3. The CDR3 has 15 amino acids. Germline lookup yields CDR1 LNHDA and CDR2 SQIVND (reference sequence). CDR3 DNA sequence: TGTGCCAGTAGTATGACAGGGGCGGGCACAGATACGCAGTATTTT. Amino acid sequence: CASSMTGAGTDTQYF.

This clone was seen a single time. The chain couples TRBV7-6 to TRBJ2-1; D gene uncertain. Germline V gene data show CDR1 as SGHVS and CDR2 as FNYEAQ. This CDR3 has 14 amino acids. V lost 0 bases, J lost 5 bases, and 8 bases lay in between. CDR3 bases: TGTGCCAGCAGCTTAGCAAGGCAGGACAATGAGCAGTTCTTC. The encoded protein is CASSLARQDNEQFF.

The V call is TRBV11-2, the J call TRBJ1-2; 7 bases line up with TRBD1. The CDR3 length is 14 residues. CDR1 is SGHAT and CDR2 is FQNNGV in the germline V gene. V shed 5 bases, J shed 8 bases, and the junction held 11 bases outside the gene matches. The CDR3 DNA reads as TGTGCCAGCAGCGGACAGGACAGTAGGACAGGCTACACCTTC. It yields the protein CASSGQDSRTGYTF.

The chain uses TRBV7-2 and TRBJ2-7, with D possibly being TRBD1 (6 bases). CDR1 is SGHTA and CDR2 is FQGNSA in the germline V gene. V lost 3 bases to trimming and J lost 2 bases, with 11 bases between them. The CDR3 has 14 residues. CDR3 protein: CASSLNQGPYEQYF. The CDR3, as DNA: TGTGCCAGCAGCTTGAATCAGGGGCCCTACGAGCAGTACTTC.